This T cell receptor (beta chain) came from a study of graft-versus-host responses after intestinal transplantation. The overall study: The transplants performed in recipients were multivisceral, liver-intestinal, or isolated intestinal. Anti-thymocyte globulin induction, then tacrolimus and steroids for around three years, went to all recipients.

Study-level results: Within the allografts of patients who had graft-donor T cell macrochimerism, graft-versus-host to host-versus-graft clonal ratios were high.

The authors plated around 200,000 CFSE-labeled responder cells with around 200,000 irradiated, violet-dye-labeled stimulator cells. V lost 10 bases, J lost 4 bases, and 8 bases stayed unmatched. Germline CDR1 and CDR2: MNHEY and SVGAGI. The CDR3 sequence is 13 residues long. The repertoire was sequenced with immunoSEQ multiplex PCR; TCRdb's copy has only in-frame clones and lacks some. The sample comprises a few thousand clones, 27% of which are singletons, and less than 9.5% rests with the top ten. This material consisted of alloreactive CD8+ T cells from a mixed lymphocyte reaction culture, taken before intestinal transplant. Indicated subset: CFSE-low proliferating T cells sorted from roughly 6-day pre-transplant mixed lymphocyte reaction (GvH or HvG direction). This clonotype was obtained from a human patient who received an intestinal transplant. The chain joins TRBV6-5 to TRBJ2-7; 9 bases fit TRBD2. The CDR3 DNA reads TGTGCCATTACCGGGACTAGCTGGTACGAGCAGTACTTC. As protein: CAITGTSWYEQYF.